This TCR beta chain was documented in a study of T cell responses to AZD1222 COVID-19 vaccine. Study overall: Researchers grouped second doses given at about 4 or about 12 weeks into one pool.

Per the germline V gene, CDR1 is LNHDA and CDR2 is SQIVND (reference sequence). V trimming: 1 base; J trimming: 6 bases; junction bases outside the gene matches: 3. This CDR3 spans 14 amino acids. TCRdb's copy holds only in-frame clones and misses some; the assay was immunoSEQ multiplex PCR. The sample contains 110,000 to 150,000 clones, 70% to 90% of which appear only once. The sample here was peripheral blood, taken on day 0 of AZD1222 vaccination. The TCR sequence derives from an adult in good health. The chain is built from TRBV19 and TRBJ2-7, with TRBD2 matching over 10 bases. The CDR3 DNA reads as TGTGCCAGTAGTATAGGACTAGCGGGCGTCGAGCAGTACTTC. Translated, it gives CASSIGLAGVEQYF.